The following is a T cell receptor beta chain sequence with its context. Its target is unknown. Assay: immunoSEQ multiplex PCR; the TCRdb copy retains only in-frame clones and omits some. The sample carries some 1 million clones, 70% to 80% recorded once. The germline CDR1 and CDR2 sequences are SGHVS and FNYEAQ. This CDR3 contains 15 residues. The germline V and J ends were trimmed by 4 bases and 1 base, with 12 bases remaining between them. This sample was included in a study of shared clonotypes between healthy human individuals. Regarding the study as a whole: Sharing across four donors was seen in around 5% of naive CD4 clonotypes.

Material: memory CD4+ T cells sorted from blood. Subset noted: CD45RA-negative fraction. The chain is built from TRBV7-6 and TRBJ2-3; D possibly matches TRBD1 or TRBD2 (6 bases each). This sequence originates from a man between 18 and 29 years old in good health. The CDR3: CASSSRGGGTDTQYF. The CDR3 DNA is TGTGCCAGCAGCTCCAGGGGAGGCGGCACAGATACGCAGTATTTT. Filled out from reference TRBV7-6 and TRBJ2-3, the complete variable domain reads GAGVSQSPRYKVTKRGQDVALRCDPISGHVSLYWYRQALGQGPEFLTYFNYEAQQDKSGLPNDRFSAERPEGSISTLTIQRTEQRDSAMYRCASSSRGGGTDTQYFGPGTRLTVL.